Listed here are 27 T cell receptor beta chains from one sample, sequenced in a study of blood T cells in healthy people across ages. A second PCR of 7 to 11 cycles used a sample-barcoded 5' primer and a J-beta primer mix. TCRdb analysed the 5' RACE reads with MiXCR anew, one entry per CDR3 protein. The sample consists of 550,000 to 650,000 distinct CDR3 sequences, approximately 30% of them appearing once. Sequencing was carried out using blood. These receptors all come from a woman aged 80 or older in good health.

The V gene is TRBV12-5, the J gene TRBJ2-7, with 8 bases that match TRBD2. The germline CDR1 and CDR2 sequences are LGHNT and FRNRAP. The CDR3 consists of 15 residues. V gave up 2 bases and J gave up 7 bases; unmatched junction bases: 10. The CDR3 DNA sequence: TGTGCTAGTGGTTTGTCGGGGGGGCCTATGAATGAGCAGTACTTC. Translation gives CASGLSGGPMNEQYF.

This chain uses TRBV2 with TRBJ2-7; 8 positions match TRBD1. V lost 10 bases to trimming and J lost 5 bases; unmatched junction nucleotides: 13. CDR3 length: 14 residues. Germline CDR1 is SNHLY and CDR2 is FYNNEI. CDR3: CANSRGQGSDEQYV. DNA for the CDR3: TGTGCCAACAGCCGCGGACAGGGTAGCGACGAGCAGTACGTC.

The chain joins TRBV4-3 to TRBJ2-2; D gene ambiguous. V was clipped by 0 bases and J by 6 bases, with 8 bases between them. Looked up from germline, CDR1 is LGHNA and CDR2 is YSLEER. The CDR3 is made up of 14 amino acids. The CDR3 region is CASSQDRSSGELFF. The DNA for the CDR3 is TGCGCCAGCAGCCAAGATCGGAGCTCCGGGGAGCTGTTTTTT.

V and J are TRBV7-9 and TRBJ2-3; 7 bases match TRBD2. Germline CDR1 reads SEHNR; CDR2 reads FQNEAQ (reference sequence). This CDR3 has 16 amino acids. V was pared by 4 bases and J by 0 bases, with 7 bases of the junction left unmatched. CDR3 in amino acids: CASSSSGRSSTDTQYF. The DNA of the CDR3 is TGTGCCAGCAGCTCTTCCGGGAGGAGTAGCACAGATACGCAGTATTTT.

Points on this clonotype: This sequence may be a read error, since a much larger clone differs from it by one base. V usage is TRBV9 and J usage is TRBJ1-1; D ambiguous. CDR1 is SGDLS, CDR2 YYNGEE, per germline. The CDR3 contains 15 residues. The CDR3 DNA follows: TGTGCCGGCAGCTCGTCGGACGGATTGAACACTGAAGCTTTCTTT. Protein: CAGSSSDGLNTEAFF.

The CDR3 sequence: CSAHSSGSYPNEQYF. CDR3 bases: TGCAGTGCCCACTCCAGCGGGAGTTACCCAAACGAGCAGTACTTC. The rearrangement links TRBV20-1 to TRBJ2-5; TRBD2 aligns across 8 bases. The J call is in doubt because the DNA end fits TRBJ2-7 better. In germline, CDR1 is DFQATT, CDR2 SNEGSKA (reference sequence). The CDR3 spans 15 residues.

This clonotype was counted ten times or more. The V gene is TRBV20-1, the J gene TRBJ2-5, with TRBD1 matching over 9 bases. The CDR3 sequence is 14 residues long. V was pared by 5 bases and J by 5 bases, with 9 bases of the junction left unmatched. Germline loops: CDR1 DFQATT, CDR2 SNEGSKA (reference sequence). CDR3 residues: CSAEKQGARETQYF. In DNA form, the CDR3 reads TGCAGTGCTGAAAAACAGGGGGCACGGGAGACCCAGTACTTC.

There are many counts of this clonotype. Just one base apart from a much larger clone, this may be a read error. The chain uses TRBV7-3 and TRBJ2-5; D is possibly TRBD1 (5 bases). This CDR3 region has 13 residues. CDR1 SGHTA and CDR2 FQGTGA come from the germline V gene. V was shortened by 2 bases and J by 11 bases, with 15 bases between the two germline ends. The CDR3 spells CASSLDGANEQYF. Here the CDR3 DNA reads TGTGCCAGCAGCTTAGATGGGGCGAATGAGCAGTACTTC.

In regard to this clonotype: An end of the junction differs from the germline gene, which may be a read error. The chain combines TRBV7-9 with TRBJ1-1; weak D call: TRBD1 (6 bases). Germline V CDR1 and CDR2: SEHNR, FQNEAQ (reference sequence). CDR3 length: 14 residues. In DNA, the CDR3 is TGTGCCAGCACCTTAACAGGGTCGGTTACTGAAGCTTTCTTT. Its protein product is CASTLTGSVTEAFF.

Ten or more counts support this clonotype. This rearrangement joins TRBV30 to TRBJ1-2, with no clear D. V shed 1 base and J shed 2 bases, with 11 bases lying between them. From germline, CDR1 is GTSNPN and CDR2 SVGIG (reference sequence). CDR3 length: 14 residues. The CDR3 is CAWSGISQNYGYTF. For the CDR3, the DNA is TGTGCCTGGAGTGGAATCAGCCAAAACTATGGCTACACCTTC.

This clonotype was seen many times. The chain is built from TRBV29-1 and TRBJ1-2; 9 bases are a match to TRBD1. V lost 3 bases to trimming and J lost 6 bases; unmatched junction nucleotides: 8. The CDR3 spans 14 residues. CDR1 and CDR2 (germline): SQVTM, ANQGSEA. The CDR3 DNA follows: TGCAGCGTTGACCGACAGGGGGTGGGTCATGGCTACACCTTC. Translating gives CSVDRQGVGHGYTF.

The chain combines TRBV9 with TRBJ1-2, with 9 nucleotides matching TRBD1. The germline V gene encodes CDR1 SGDLS and CDR2 YYNGEE. The CDR3 is made up of 15 amino acids. J was trimmed by 5 bases and V by 3 bases; bases with no gene match: 8. CDR3 sequence reads: CASSAGDRVVYGYTF. The DNA of the CDR3 is TGTGCCAGCAGCGCGGGGGACAGGGTGGTTTATGGCTACACCTTC.

The chain recombines TRBV7-2 with TRBJ2-4; TRBD1 agrees at 7 bases. Trimming took 4 bases from V and 5 from J; bases not matched to a gene: 5. This CDR3 spans 14 amino acids. Germline-derived CDR1 and CDR2 are SGHTA and FQGNSA. The CDR3 region is CASSSHDRENIQYF. CDR3 bases: TGTGCCAGCAGCTCCCATGACAGGGAAAACATTCAGTACTTC. The whole variable domain, remainder taken from reference TRBV7-2 and TRBJ2-4, is GAGVSQSPSNKVTEKGKDVELRCDPISGHTALYWYRQSLGQGLEFLIYFQGNSAPDKSGLPSDRFSAERTGGSVSTLTIQRTQQEDSAVYLCASSSHDRENIQYFGAGTRLSVL.

In its sample, this clonotype was seen many times. CDR3 sequence reads: CASSLVGSSSYNEQFF. The CDR3 nucleotides are TGTGCCAGCAGTTTGGTGGGTTCGAGCTCCTACAATGAGCAGTTCTTC. The chain uses TRBV12-3 or TRBV12-4 and TRBJ2-1; D is unclear. The CDR3 length is 16 residues. Between the trimmed V and J ends, which lost 3 bases and 0 bases, there was a span of 12 bases.

Many counts were recorded for this clonotype. The rearrangement uses TRBV28 and TRBJ1-2, with D perhaps TRBD1 (5 bases). V was pared by 10 bases and J by 4 bases, with 16 bases between. The CDR3 extends over 13 amino acids. Looked up from germline, CDR1 is MDHEN and CDR2 is SYDVKM. CDR3 bases: TGTGCCACCAATGACGGGGGAGGCTATGGCTACACCTTC. This sequence encodes CATNDGGGYGYTF.

This clonotype appeared a few times. V usage is TRBV30 and J usage is TRBJ1-1; D perhaps matches TRBD1 (5 bases). CDR3 size: 13 residues. Per the germline V gene, CDR1 is GTSNPN and CDR2 is SVGIG (reference sequence). Trimming removed 3 bases at V and 1 base at J, with 9 bases between. CDR3 in amino acids: CAWRTDTNTEAFF. CDR3 bases: TGTGCCTGGAGGACAGATACGAACACTGAAGCTTTCTTT.

The chain has TRBV29-1 and TRBJ2-1; tentative D call: TRBD2 (6 bases). The CDR3 is made up of 12 amino acids. The germline gives CDR1 SQVTM, CDR2 ANQGSEA. V gave up 7 bases and J gave up 6 bases, with 13 bases separating them. CDR3 nucleotide sequence: TGCAGCGGGGACTTCCTGAGCAATGAGCAGTTCTTC. It yields the protein CSGDFLSNEQFF.

This chain connects TRBV9 to TRBJ2-1; 7 positions agree with TRBD1. V was clipped by 4 bases and J by 13 bases; unmatched bases: 17. CDR3 size: 15 residues. From germline, CDR1 is SGDLS and CDR2 YYNGEE. DNA for the CDR3: TGTGCCAGCAGCCCCGAAGGTCCAGGGGGAGAGACCCAGTTCTTC. This gives the protein CASSPEGPGGETQFF.

This clonotype was counted at least ten times. The J gene is TRBJ2-7, the V gene TRBV6-6; TRBD2 agrees at 7 bases. Germline V gene sequence: CDR1 MNHNY, CDR2 SVGAGI (reference sequence). There are 14 residues in the CDR3. With V trimmed by 5 bases and J by 4 bases, 8 bases remained unmatched. This CDR3 reads CASSAGGRQYEQYF. The DNA for the CDR3 is TGTGCCAGCAGTGCCGGGGGGAGACAATACGAGCAGTACTTC.

The rearrangement joins TRBV6-1 to TRBJ1-5, with D possibly TRBD1 on 5 matching bases. The CDR3 sequence is 14 residues long. Trimming took 5 bases from V and 5 from J, leaving 13 bases between them. From germline, CDR1 is MNHNS and CDR2 SASEGT. The DNA of the CDR3 is TGTGCCAGCAGTTCCCCCTCGGGGGATCAGCCCCAGCATTTT. This sequence encodes CASSSPSGDQPQHF.

Comment on this clonotype: A much larger clone differs from this one at a single base, so this may be a read error. The chain carries TRBV3-1 and TRBJ2-1; the D gene could be TRBD1 or TRBD2 (5 bases each). CDR3 size: 13 residues. The ends were cut back, 0 bases at V and 13 bases at J, with 13 bases in the middle. CDR1 and CDR2 from the germline V gene are LGHDT and YNNKEL (reference sequence). This chain's CDR3 is CASSQDRKGTQFF. The CDR3 nucleotides read TGTGCCAGCAGCCAAGATAGGAAGGGGACCCAGTTCTTC.

This clonotype was detected a few times. This may come from a read error, since a much larger clone is one base off. The chain uses TRBV21-1 and TRBJ2-7. TRBV21-1 is noted as a pseudogene. The CDR3 has 14 residues. The CDR3 is CASSKRRGYYEQYF. CDR3 nucleotide sequence: TGTGCCAGCAGCAAAAGACGGGGATACTACGAGCAGTACTTC.

This chain uses TRBV12-3 or TRBV12-4 with TRBJ1-5; D perhaps matches TRBD1 (5 bases). This CDR3 has 11 residues. Trimming removed 7 bases from V and 9 bases from J, with 10 bases in between. DNA for the CDR3: TGTGCCAGCAAGACAGCCGGGCCCCAGCATTTT. This translates into CASKTAGPQHF.

In this sample, this clonotype turned up a few times. The V gene is TRBV7-2, the J gene TRBJ1-2, with a weak D call TRBD1 (5 bases). Deletions cut 10 bases from V and 8 bases from J, with 23 bases between. This CDR3 has 14 amino acids. The germline gives CDR1 SGHTA, CDR2 FQGNSA. The CDR3 spells CAIRDPIRSWGYTF. DNA for the CDR3: TGTGCCATCAGGGATCCTATCAGGTCGTGGGGCTACACCTTC. Using reference TRBV7-2 and TRBJ1-2 for the parts outside the CDR3, the full variable domain is GAGVSQSPSNKVTEKGKDVELRCDPISGHTALYWYRQSLGQGLEFLIYFQGNSAPDKSGLPSDRFSAERTGGSVSTLTIQRTQQEDSAVYLCAIRDPIRSWGYTFGSGTRLTVV.

Details on this clonotype: This may be a read error, as it is one base from a much larger clone. The chain joins TRBV6-1 to TRBJ2-7, with TRBD1 matching over 8 bases. This CDR3 is 17 amino acids long. The J segment lost 7 bases and the V segment lost 1 base, leaving 15 bases of the junction unmatched. Germline V gene data show CDR1 as MNHNS and CDR2 as SASEGT. CDR3 nucleotides: TGTGCCAGCAGTGAAGGGGGCAGGGGGCAGGGTGGCAATGAGCAGTACTTC. Residues: CASSEGGRGQGGNEQYF.

The chain has TRBV9 and TRBJ2-3; the D is unclear. Trimming removed 0 bases from V and 0 bases from J, with 11 bases in between. The V gene's germline CDR1 is SGDLS and CDR2 YYNGEE. The CDR3 runs to 16 residues. In DNA form, the CDR3 reads TGTGCCAGCAGCGTAGATGGAAACCCTAGCACAGATACGCAGTATTTT. Translation: CASSVDGNPSTDTQYF.

This chain connects TRBV9 to TRBJ2-2; D unclear. V lost 4 bases and J 7 bases, leaving 11 bases between the germline ends. Germline CDR1 is SGDLS and CDR2 is YYNGEE. This CDR3 has 13 residues. The CDR3 loop is CASSSDGIGELFF. The DNA for the CDR3 is TGTGCCAGCAGCTCAGATGGCATCGGGGAGCTGTTTTTT.